The rows below give T cell receptor beta chains drawn from one sample of a study of blood T cell repertoires in COVID-19. TCRdb keeps only in-frame clones here, not all; method: immunoSEQ multiplex PCR. The table records about 190,000 clones, approximately 87% of them present only once. The sample taken for sequencing was peripheral blood. These receptors were taken from a woman between 70 and 85 years old with COVID-19, enrolled during active disease. The CDR3 runs from the conserved cysteine through the conserved F or W. The D gene is left open where the match is weak. The listing skips clone size in some rows; elsewhere it reads once, few, many or a size class.

v_gene	j_gene	d_gene	abundance	CDR3nt	CDR3aa
TRBV3-1/TRBV3-2	TRBJ1-6	.	few	TGTGCCAGCAACAGGGACCATAATTCACCCCTCCACTTT	CASNRDHNSPLHF
TRBV13	TRBJ2-7	TRBD1	.	TGTGCCAGCAGGATCAGGGGGCCCTCCTACGAGCAGTACTTC	CASRIRGPSYEQYF
TRBV27	TRBJ2-1	.	.	TGTGCCAGCAGTTTTAGGGGACAGGCCTATCGGGGGAGGGTTTACAATGAGCAGTTCTTC	CASSFRGQAYRGRVYNEQFF
TRBV7-9	TRBJ2-3	TRBD2	.	TGTGCCAGCAGCCCAGGGGCGCTAGCGGGGCTCACAGATACGCAGTATTTT	CASSPGALAGLTDTQYF
TRBV11-3	TRBJ2-2	TRBD2	.	TGTGCCAGCAGCCCCCCACGCGGGGGGGGCACCGGGGAGCTGTTTTTT	CASSPPRGGGTGELFF
TRBV5-1	TRBJ2-1	TRBD1	.	TGCGCCAGCAGCTTGGAATGGACAGGGGGGAATGAGCAGTTCTTC	CASSLEWTGGNEQFF
TRBV4-1	TRBJ1-3	.	.	TGCGCCAGCAGCCACAAAGACGCACTAGGAAACACCATATATTTT	CASSHKDALGNTIYF
TRBV28	TRBJ1-1	.	.	TGTGCCAGCAGCTGGACAGTGAACACTGAAGCTTTCTTT	CASSWTVNTEAFF
TRBV11-2	TRBJ1-6	.	.	TGTGCCAGCAGCCCACCGGATTCACCCCTCCACTTT	CASSPPDSPLHF
TRBV6-1	TRBJ1-5	.	.	TGTGCCAGCAGTGAAGGTTTACTAAGGCCTAGGAAGCCCCAGCATTTT	CASSEGLLRPRKPQHF
TRBV6-2/TRBV6-3	TRBJ2-7	.	.	.	CASSSSGIAPLFEQYF
TRBV19	TRBJ2-3	TRBD2	once	TGTGCCAGTAGTATCGCTAGCGGGAGAGCAGATACGCAGTATTTT	CASSIASGRADTQYF
TRBV9	TRBJ2-1	TRBD2	.	TGTGCCAGCAGCGTAGGGCCTGGCGTGAGCGGGAGCTCCTACAATGAGCAGTTCTTC	CASSVGPGVSGSSYNEQFF
TRBV18	TRBJ2-1	TRBD1	.	TGTGCCAGCTCGCCACAAGGGACAGGGCTCGATGAGCAGTTCTTC	CASSPQGTGLDEQFF
TRBV2	TRBJ2-1	.	.	TGTGCCAGCAGTCGGACTAAAAAGGGGGAGCAGTTCTTC	CASSRTKKGEQFF
TRBV7-3	TRBJ2-7	TRBD2	.	TGTGCCAGCAGCCTTAGCGGGATCAACGAGCAGTACTTC	CASSLSGINEQYF
TRBV12-5	TRBJ2-2	TRBD1	once	TGTGCTAGTGGTTTGGAGATACAGGGGGCCGGGGAGCTGTTTTTT	CASGLEIQGAGELFF
TRBV7-2	TRBJ2-3	.	once	TGTGCCAGCAGCTTAATATGGGTCGGGAATACAGATACGCAGTATTTT	CASSLIWVGNTDTQYF
TRBV10-3	TRBJ2-5	.	.	TGTGCCATCAGTGGCGGGCAAGAGACCCAGTACTTC	CAISGGQETQYF
TRBV19	TRBJ1-1	.	.	TGTGCCAGTAGTACCGGACGGACAAACACTGAAGCTTTCTTT	CASSTGRTNTEAFF
TRBV4-2	TRBJ1-5	TRBD1	.	TGTGCCAGCAGCCCTCGACAGGGGGAACAGCCCCAGCATTTT	CASSPRQGEQPQHF
TRBV19	TRBJ2-1	TRBD2	.	TGTGCCAGTAGTATTTGGGCTAGCGGGAGTGGTGAGCAGTTCTTC	CASSIWASGSGEQFF
TRBV24-1	TRBJ1-1	.	.	TGTGCCACCAGTGATTCCCACCAACCGGGATCCCCCTTTGAAGCTTTCTTT	CATSDSHQPGSPFEAFF
TRBV23-1	TRBJ2-5	TRBD2	.	TGCGCCAGCAGTCACCCTACTAGCGGGAGCGGTCAAGAGACCCAGTACTTC	CASSHPTSGSGQETQYF
TRBV3-1/TRBV3-2	TRBJ1-1	.	.	TGTGCCAGCAGCCAAGGAGGGCTCATGAACACTGAAGCTTTCTTT	CASSQGGLMNTEAFF
TRBV5-1	TRBJ2-7	.	once	TGCGCCAGCAGCTTGGCGGGAAACTACGAGCAGTACTTC	CASSLAGNYEQYF
TRBV28	TRBJ2-7	.	.	TGTGCCAGCAGTCCCAATACGGGCTACGAGCAGTACTTC	CASSPNTGYEQYF
TRBV6-2/TRBV6-3	TRBJ2-7	TRBD1	.	TGTGCCAGCAGTTACTCCGGACAGGGGAGCTACGAGCAGTACTTC	CASSYSGQGSYEQYF
TRBV5-4	TRBJ1-3	.	.	TGTGCCAGCAGCCAAATGGGCACTCGATCCATATATTTT	CASSQMGTRSIYF
TRBV12-5	TRBJ2-2	.	.	TGTGCTAGTGCTCTGGACACGGGCACCGGGGAGCTGTTTTTT	CASALDTGTGELFF
TRBV7-9	TRBJ1-2	.	once	TGTGCCAGCAGCTCTACTAACTATGGCTACACCTTC	CASSSTNYGYTF
TRBV29-1	TRBJ2-7	.	.	TGCAGCGTTTATGTCACGGACAAGAGCTCCTACGAGCAGTACTTC	CSVYVTDKSSYEQYF
TRBV19	TRBJ2-5	TRBD1	.	TGTGCCAGTAGTTACGGGACAGGGGTAAAACAAGAGACCCAGTACTTC	CASSYGTGVKQETQYF
TRBV30	TRBJ1-2	.	.	TGTGCCTGGAGTGGGGGACATCTTTTAGCTAACTATGGCTACACCTTC	CAWSGGHLLANYGYTF
TRBV5-1	TRBJ2-7	TRBD2	.	TGCGCCAGCAAGGGCGGGGGTCTCTCCTACGAGCAGTACTTC	CASKGGGLSYEQYF
TRBV7-2	TRBJ2-7	.	.	TGTGCCAGCAGCTTAATTTCAGACTACGAGCAGTACTTC	CASSLISDYEQYF
TRBV6-5	TRBJ1-1	TRBD1	.	TGTGCCAGCCTATTTGCAGGGGGCATGGTGGAAGCTTTCTTT	CASLFAGGMVEAFF
TRBV3-1/TRBV3-2	TRBJ1-4	TRBD1	once	TGTGCCAGCAGCCAAGGCCCAGGGGGGAATGAAAAACTGTTTTTT	CASSQGPGGNEKLFF
TRBV27	TRBJ2-2	.	.	TGTGCCAGCAGTTTATCCGCGGGAACCTTCGTCGGGGAGCTGTTTTTT	CASSLSAGTFVGELFF
TRBV18	TRBJ2-7	TRBD1	.	TGTGCCAGCTCAAACTCCGGGACAGGGGTCCCCTACGAGCAGTACTTC	CASSNSGTGVPYEQYF
TRBV24-1	TRBJ2-1	TRBD1	few	TGTGCCACCAGTGATACCGGGACAGGGACCTACAATGAGCAGTTCTTC	CATSDTGTGTYNEQFF
TRBV5-4	TRBJ1-4	TRBD1	.	TGTGCCAGCAGCTCGAACAGGGGGTTGGATGAAAAACTGTTTTTT	CASSSNRGLDEKLFF
TRBV19	TRBJ1-6	TRBD1	.	TGTGCCAGTAGTATAACAAGGGGGACAGGCGACTCACCCCTCCACTTT	CASSITRGTGDSPLHF
TRBV27	TRBJ1-5	.	.	TGTGCCAGCAGTCCCCTCCTAGGGCGAGGGCAGCCCCAGCATTTT	CASSPLLGRGQPQHF
TRBV28	TRBJ2-3	.	.	TGTGCCAGCAGTTATCAGCGGGGCACAGATACGCAGTATTTT	CASSYQRGTDTQYF
TRBV15	TRBJ2-7	TRBD1	once	TGTGCCACCAGCAGAAACCGGGACAGGACCGAGCAGTACTTC	CATSRNRDRTEQYF
TRBV27	TRBJ1-5	.	.	TGTGCCAGCAGGACGGGGGATCAGCCCCAGCATTTT	CASRTGDQPQHF
TRBV10-3	TRBJ1-3	TRBD1	.	TGTGCCATCAGGGGATCGACAGGGCGATCTGGAAACACCATATATTTT	CAIRGSTGRSGNTIYF
TRBV30	TRBJ1-2	TRBD1	.	TGTGCCTGGAGTAACGGGCAGGGGGCTGGCTACACCTTC	CAWSNGQGAGYTF
TRBV5-4	TRBJ1-1	.	.	TGTGCCAGCAGCCTGAATGGACAGAAGAACACTGAAGCTTTCTTT	CASSLNGQKNTEAFF
TRBV30	TRBJ2-3	.	.	TGTGCCTGGAGTCTGAGCACAGATACGCAGTATTTT	CAWSLSTDTQYF
TRBV11-3	TRBJ1-1	.	.	TGTGCCAGCAGCTTAGAGGGGCAGGGAAACACTGAAGCTTTCTTT	CASSLEGQGNTEAFF
TRBV3-1/TRBV3-2	TRBJ2-7	.	.	TGTGCCAGCAGCCAAGATACACAGGGCTACGAGCAGTACTTC	CASSQDTQGYEQYF
TRBV19	TRBJ2-7	.	.	TGTGCCAGTAGTATGTCCCCAGATCCTTCCTACGAGCAGTACTTC	CASSMSPDPSYEQYF
TRBV5-1	TRBJ1-6	.	few	TGCGCCAGCAGCTTGTTTAACAGGATTAATTCACCCCTCCACTTT	CASSLFNRINSPLHF